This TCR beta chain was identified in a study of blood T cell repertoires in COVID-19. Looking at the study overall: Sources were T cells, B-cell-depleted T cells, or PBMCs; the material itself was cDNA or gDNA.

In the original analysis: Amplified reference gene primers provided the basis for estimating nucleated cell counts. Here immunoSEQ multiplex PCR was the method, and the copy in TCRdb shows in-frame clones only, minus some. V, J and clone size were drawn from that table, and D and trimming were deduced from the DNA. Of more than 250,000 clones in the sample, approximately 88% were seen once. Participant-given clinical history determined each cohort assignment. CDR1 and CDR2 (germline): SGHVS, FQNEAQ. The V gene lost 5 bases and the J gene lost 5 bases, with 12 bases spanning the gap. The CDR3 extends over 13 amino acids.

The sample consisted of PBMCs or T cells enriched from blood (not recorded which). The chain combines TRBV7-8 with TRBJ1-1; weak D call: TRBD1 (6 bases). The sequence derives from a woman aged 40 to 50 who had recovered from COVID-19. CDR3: CASSLTGFTEAFF. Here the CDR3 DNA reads TGTGCCAGCAGCCTTACAGGGTTTACTGAAGCTTTCTTT.